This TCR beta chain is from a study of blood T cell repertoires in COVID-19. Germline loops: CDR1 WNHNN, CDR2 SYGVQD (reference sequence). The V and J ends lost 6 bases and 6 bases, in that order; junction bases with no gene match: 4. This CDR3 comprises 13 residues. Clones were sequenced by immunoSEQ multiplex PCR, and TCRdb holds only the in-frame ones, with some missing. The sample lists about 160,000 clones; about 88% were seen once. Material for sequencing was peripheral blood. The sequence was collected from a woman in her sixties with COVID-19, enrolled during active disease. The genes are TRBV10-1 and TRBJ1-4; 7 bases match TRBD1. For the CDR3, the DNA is TGCGCCAGCAGAGGAACAGGGGATGAAAAACTGTTTTTT. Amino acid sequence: CASRGTGDEKLFF.